The sequence of this T cell receptor beta chain was determined in a study of blood T cell repertoires in COVID-19. The CDR3 is made up of 15 amino acids. CDR1 WNHNN and CDR2 SYGVQD come from the germline V gene (reference sequence). Deletions cut 3 bases from V and 2 bases from J, with 13 bases between. Under the authors' procedure: Estimates of nucleated cell counts were drawn from the amplification of reference gene primers. The repertoire was sequenced with immunoSEQ multiplex PCR; TCRdb's copy has only in-frame clones and lacks some. That table furnishes V, J and clone size, whereas the DNA furnished D and trimming. Altogether tens of thousands of clones are present, 70% to 90% being singletons, with the ten largest covering more than 6.5%. This clone was found once.

The V call is TRBV10-1, the J call TRBJ2-5; a possible D gene is TRBD2 (6 bases). The sequence was collected from a human donor with active COVID-19. The donor label of this sample is uncertain. The material sequenced was peripheral blood. CDR3 coding DNA: TGCGCCAGCAGTGACCACCGGGACTTTCAAGAGACCCAGTACTTC. Translating it yields CASSDHRDFQETQYF.